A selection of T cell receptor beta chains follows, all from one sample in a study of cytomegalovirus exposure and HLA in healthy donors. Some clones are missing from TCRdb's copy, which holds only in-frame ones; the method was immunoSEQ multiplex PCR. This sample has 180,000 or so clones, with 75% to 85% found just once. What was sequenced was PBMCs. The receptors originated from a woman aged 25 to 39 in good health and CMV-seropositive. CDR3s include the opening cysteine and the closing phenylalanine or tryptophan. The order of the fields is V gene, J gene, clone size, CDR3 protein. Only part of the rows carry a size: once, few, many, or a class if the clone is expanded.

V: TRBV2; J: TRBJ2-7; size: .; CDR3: CASSETGVLREQYF
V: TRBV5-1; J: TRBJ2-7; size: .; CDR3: CASSSPTSGDEQYF
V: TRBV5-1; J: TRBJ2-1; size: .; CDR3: CASSQGQYNEQFF
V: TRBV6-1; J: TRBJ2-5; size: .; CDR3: CASSGEGTGWETQYF
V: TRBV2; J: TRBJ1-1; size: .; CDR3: CASSPRTGSFTEAFF
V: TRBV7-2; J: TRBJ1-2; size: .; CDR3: CASSLREVYTF
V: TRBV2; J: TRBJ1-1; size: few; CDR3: CASSRMNTEAFF
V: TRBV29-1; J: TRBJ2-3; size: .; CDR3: CSVAGEKGTDTQYF
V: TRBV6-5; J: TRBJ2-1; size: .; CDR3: CASSAGTSGYGEQFF
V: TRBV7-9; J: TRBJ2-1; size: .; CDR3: CASSPGLHNEQFF
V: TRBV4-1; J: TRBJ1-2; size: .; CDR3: CASSRSGQALWRDYGYTF
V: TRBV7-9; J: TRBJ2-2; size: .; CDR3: CASSPRLDTGELFF
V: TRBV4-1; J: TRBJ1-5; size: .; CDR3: CASSQPGSNQPQHF
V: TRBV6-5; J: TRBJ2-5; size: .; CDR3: CASSYGAGYSQETQYF
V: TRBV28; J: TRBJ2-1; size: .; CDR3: CASRQGSTSYNEQFF
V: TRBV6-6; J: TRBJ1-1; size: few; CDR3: CASGSTGTEAFF
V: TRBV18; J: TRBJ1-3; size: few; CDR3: CASSPRTGTITGNTIYF
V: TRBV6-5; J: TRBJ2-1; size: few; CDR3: CASNAGTSGFAWFF
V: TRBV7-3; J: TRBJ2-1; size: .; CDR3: CASSSVAGSYNEQFF
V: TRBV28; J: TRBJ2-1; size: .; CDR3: CATDSARGGNHNEQFF
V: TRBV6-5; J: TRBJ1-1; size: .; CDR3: CASRTDTEAFF
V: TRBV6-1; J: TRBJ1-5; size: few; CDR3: CASSDPGENQPQHF
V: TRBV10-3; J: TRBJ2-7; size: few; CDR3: CAISIGLAEQYF
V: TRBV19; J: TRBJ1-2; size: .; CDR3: CASGQGNYGYTF
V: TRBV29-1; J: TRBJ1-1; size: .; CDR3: CSVERTGAPGTEAFF
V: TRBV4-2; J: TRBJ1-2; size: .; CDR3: CASSQEAGANSFYGYTF
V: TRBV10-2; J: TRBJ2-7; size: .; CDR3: CASRRGQDYSYEQYF
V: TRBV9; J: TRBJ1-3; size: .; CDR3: CASSVRSSSGNTIYF
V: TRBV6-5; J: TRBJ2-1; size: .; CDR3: CASRLAGYNEQFF
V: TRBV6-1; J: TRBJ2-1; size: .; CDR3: CASSELAGRYNEQFF
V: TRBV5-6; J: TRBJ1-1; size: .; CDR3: CASSLGLNTEAFF
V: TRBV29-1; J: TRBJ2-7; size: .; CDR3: CSGGAGFYEQYF
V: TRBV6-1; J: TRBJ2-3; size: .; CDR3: CASSEARGAIDTQYF
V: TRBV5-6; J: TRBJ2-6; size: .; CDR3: CASSLAISGANVLTF
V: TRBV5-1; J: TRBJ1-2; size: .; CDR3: CASTQGTTNYGYTF
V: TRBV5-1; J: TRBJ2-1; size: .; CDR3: CASSLAPSPYNEQFF
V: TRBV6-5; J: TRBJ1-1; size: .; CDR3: CASGRQGDTEAFF
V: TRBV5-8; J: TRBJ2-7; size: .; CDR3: CASSRLASGLGEQYF
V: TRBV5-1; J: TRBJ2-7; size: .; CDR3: CASSLDSGGPYEQYF
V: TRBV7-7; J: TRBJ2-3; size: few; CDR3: CASSTGQWTDTQYF
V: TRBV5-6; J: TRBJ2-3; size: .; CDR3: CASSFQDTQYF
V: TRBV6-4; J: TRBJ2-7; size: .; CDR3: CASSDRYEQYF
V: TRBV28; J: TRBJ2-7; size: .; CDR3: CASSMDRGDYEQYF
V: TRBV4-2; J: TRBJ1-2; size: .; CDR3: CASSLDRESTYTF
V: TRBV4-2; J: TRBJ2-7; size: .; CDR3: CASSLSGGSVNYEQYF
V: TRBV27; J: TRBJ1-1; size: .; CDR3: CASSRQGITEAFF
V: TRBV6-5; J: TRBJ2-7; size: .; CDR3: CASSDQDRAYEQYF
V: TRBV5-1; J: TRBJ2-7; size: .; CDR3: CASSDWTSGSYEQYF
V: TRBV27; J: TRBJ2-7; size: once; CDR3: CASSQQGSYEQYF
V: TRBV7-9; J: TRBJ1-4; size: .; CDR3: CASSLAAATNEKLFF
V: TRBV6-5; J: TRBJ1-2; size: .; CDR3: CASSSRSTGVKGYTF
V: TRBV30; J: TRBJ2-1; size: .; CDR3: CAWSTGESSYNEQFF
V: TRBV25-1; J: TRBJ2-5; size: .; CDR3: CASSAGTSGQETQYF
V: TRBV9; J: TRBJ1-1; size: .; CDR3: CASSVFGEGDTEAFF
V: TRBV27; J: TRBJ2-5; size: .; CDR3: CASSQVGVPGTQYF